The 10 T cell receptor beta chains reported below all come from one sample, sequenced in a study of shared clonotypes between healthy human individuals. TCRdb keeps only in-frame clones here, not all; method: immunoSEQ multiplex PCR. This table holds under 750,000 clones, roughly 72% found once. The sequenced sample consisted of memory CD4+ T cells sorted from blood. Subset here: CD45RA-negative fraction. All receptors derive from a woman aged 25 to 45 in good health.

This sequence joins TRBV11-2 and TRBJ2-1; 7 bases align to TRBD1. Germline V gene sequence: CDR1 SGHAT, CDR2 FQNNGV. This CDR3 spans 13 amino acids. Unmatched junction bases numbered 5, after V lost 5 bases and J lost 7 bases. The CDR3 region has the DNA TGTGCCAGCAGCACTGACAGGGTGAATGAGCAGTTCTTC. Translation: CASSTDRVNEQFF.

The chain is built from TRBV11-2 and TRBJ2-7; D possibly corresponds to TRBD1 (6 bases). Germline V gene lookup returns CDR1 SGHAT and CDR2 FQNNGV. The ends were cut back, 1 base at V and 4 bases at J, with 14 bases in the middle. This CDR3 has 15 residues. The CDR3 DNA is TGTGCCAGCAGCTTAGCTGGGGGCGCGGTTTACGAGCAGTACTTC. Translation gives CASSLAGGAVYEQYF.

For the CDR3, the DNA is TGTGCCAGCAGGGGCCCGGGTGCGTCTGGCGAGCAGTACTTC. This sequence encodes CASRGPGASGEQYF. The chain employs TRBV7-2 and TRBJ2-7; D remains ambiguous. The germline V and J ends were trimmed by 6 bases and 6 bases, with 18 bases remaining between them. The CDR3 is 14 amino acids. From germline, CDR1 is SGHTA and CDR2 FQGNSA.

The DNA of the CDR3 is TGTGCCAGTAGTTCCTTGGGCCCTATCAGTACAGATACGCAGTATTTT. This codes for CASSSLGPISTDTQYF. The chain combines TRBV19 with TRBJ2-3; unclear D gene. With 5 bases removed from V and 3 bases from J, the gap between germline ends came to 18 bases. The germline V gene has CDR1 LNHDA and CDR2 SQIVND (reference sequence). This CDR3 contains 16 residues.

V usage is TRBV27 and J usage is TRBJ2-3; D remains unclear. V was shortened by 3 bases and J by 6 bases, with 4 bases between the two germline ends. The CDR3 has 11 residues. In germline, CDR1 is MNHEY, CDR2 SMNVEV (reference sequence). The CDR3 loop is CASSLRDTQYF. Written as DNA, the CDR3 is TGTGCCAGCAGTTTGAGGGATACGCAGTATTTT.

This chain's CDR3 is CASSPAGGAGELFF. Here the CDR3 DNA reads TGTGCCAGCTCACCGGCCGGCGGGGCCGGGGAGCTGTTTTTT. The chain employs TRBV18 and TRBJ2-2, with D tentatively TRBD2 (6 bases). Trimming cost V 3 bases and J 6 bases, with 11 bases left between them. The length of the CDR3 is 14 residues. Germline V lookup: CDR1 KGHSH, CDR2 LQKENI.

V and J are TRBV7-8 and TRBJ2-7; possibly TRBD2 for D (7 bases). V was clipped by 0 bases and J by 3 bases, with 12 bases between them. Germline CDR1 SGHVS, CDR2 FQNEAQ. The CDR3 spans 15 residues. For the CDR3, the DNA is TGTGCCAGCAGCTTAGCGGTGCGGGGGCTCTACGAGCAGTACTTC. Protein sequence: CASSLAVRGLYEQYF.

V is TRBV5-4 and J is TRBJ2-7, with 8 bases identical to TRBD1. The V gene's germline CDR1 is SGHNT and CDR2 YYREEE (reference sequence). The CDR3 has 14 amino acids. Trimming removed 3 bases from V and 3 bases from J; junction bases left unmatched: 5. The chain's CDR3 is CASSSDRGRYEQYF. DNA for the CDR3: TGTGCCAGCAGCTCCGACAGGGGTCGCTACGAGCAGTACTTC.

This chain joins TRBV18 and TRBJ2-3, with 8 bases aligning to TRBD2. The CDR3 consists of 17 residues. Unmatched junction bases numbered 7, after V lost 2 bases and J lost 0 bases. Germline CDR1 is KGHSH and CDR2 is LQKENI. CDR3 sequence: CASSPIPPSGSTDTQYF. CDR3 coding DNA: TGTGCCAGCTCACCAATACCGCCTAGCGGGAGCACAGATACGCAGTATTTT. Full variable domain (missing parts from reference TRBV18 and TRBJ2-3): NAGVMQNPRHLVRRRGQEARLRCSPMKGHSHVYWYRQLPEEGLKFMVYLQKENIIDESGMPKERFSAEFPKEGPSILRIQQVVRGDSAAYFCASSPIPPSGSTDTQYFGPGTRLTVL.

This clone was seen more than once but under ten times. The chain employs TRBV2 and TRBJ2-1, with D perhaps matching TRBD2 (6 bases). The germline V gene encodes CDR1 SNHLY and CDR2 FYNNEI. The CDR3 length is 15 residues. Trimming removed 7 bases at V and 7 bases at J, with 20 bases between. CDR3 sequence: CASNRLVAAPNEQFF. The CDR3 nucleotides are TGTGCCAGCAACCGACTGGTAGCGGCCCCTAATGAGCAGTTCTTC.